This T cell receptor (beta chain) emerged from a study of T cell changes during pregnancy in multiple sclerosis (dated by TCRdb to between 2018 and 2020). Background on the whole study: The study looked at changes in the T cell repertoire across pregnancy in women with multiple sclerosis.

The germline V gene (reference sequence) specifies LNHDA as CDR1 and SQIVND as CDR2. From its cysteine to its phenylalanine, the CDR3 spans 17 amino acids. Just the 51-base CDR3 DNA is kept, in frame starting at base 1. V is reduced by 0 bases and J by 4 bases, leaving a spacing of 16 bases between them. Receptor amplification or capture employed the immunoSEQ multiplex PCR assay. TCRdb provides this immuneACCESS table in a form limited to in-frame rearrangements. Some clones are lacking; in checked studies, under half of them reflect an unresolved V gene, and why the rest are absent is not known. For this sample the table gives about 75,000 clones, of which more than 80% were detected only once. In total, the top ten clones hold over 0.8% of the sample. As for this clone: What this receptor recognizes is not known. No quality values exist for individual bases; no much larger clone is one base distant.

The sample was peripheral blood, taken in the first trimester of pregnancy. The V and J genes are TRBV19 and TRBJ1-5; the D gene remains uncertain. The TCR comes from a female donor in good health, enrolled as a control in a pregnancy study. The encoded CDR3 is CASSIDLLRGWNQPQHF. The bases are TGTGCCAGTAGTATAGATCTATTGCGGGGATGGAATCAGCCCCAGCATTTT.